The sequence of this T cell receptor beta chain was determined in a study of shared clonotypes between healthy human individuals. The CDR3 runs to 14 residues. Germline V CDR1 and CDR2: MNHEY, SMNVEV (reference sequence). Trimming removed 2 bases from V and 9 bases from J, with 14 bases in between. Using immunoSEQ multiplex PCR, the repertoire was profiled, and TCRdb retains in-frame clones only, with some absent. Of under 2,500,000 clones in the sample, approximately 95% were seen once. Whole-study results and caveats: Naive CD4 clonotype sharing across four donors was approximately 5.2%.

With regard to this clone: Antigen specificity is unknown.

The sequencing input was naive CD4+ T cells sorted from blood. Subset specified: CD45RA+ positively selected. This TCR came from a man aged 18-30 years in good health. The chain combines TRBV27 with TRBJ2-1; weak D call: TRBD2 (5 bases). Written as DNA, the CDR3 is TGTGCCAGCAGTTTACCCAGCGGTGTCGGTGAGCAGTTCTTC. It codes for CASSLPSGVGEQFF.